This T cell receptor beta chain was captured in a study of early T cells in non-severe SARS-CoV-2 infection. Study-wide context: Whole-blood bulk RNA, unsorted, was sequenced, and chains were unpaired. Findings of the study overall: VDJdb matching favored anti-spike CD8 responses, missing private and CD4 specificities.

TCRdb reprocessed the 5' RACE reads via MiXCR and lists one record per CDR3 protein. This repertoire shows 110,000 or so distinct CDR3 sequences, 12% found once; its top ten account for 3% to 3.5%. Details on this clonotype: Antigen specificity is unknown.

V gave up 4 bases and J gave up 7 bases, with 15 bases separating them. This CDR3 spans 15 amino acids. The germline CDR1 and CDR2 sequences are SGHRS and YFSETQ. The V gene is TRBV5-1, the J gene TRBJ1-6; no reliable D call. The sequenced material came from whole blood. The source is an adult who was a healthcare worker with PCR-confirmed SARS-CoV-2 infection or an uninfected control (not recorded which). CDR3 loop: CASSPDGLSNSPLHF. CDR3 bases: TGCGCCAGCAGCCCCGACGGCCTCTCGAATTCACCCCTCCACTTT.